One and the same sample provided the 9 T cell receptor beta chains below, sequenced in a study of early T cells in non-severe SARS-CoV-2 infection. TCRdb re-called the 5' RACE reads with MiXCR, one entry per CDR3 protein. The data show tens of thousands of distinct CDR3 sequences, approximately 10% seen once. Material: whole blood. The receptors originated from an adult who was a healthcare worker with PCR-confirmed SARS-CoV-2 infection or an uninfected control (not recorded which).

This clonotype occurred a few times. The chain employs TRBV5-6 and TRBJ2-5, with no clear D. Trimming removed 0 bases at V and 5 bases at J, with 5 bases between. CDR3 size: 12 residues. The germline CDR1 and CDR2 sequences are SGHDT and YYEEEE. The CDR3 is CASSLVGETQYF. The CDR3 bases are TGTGCCAGCAGCTTGGTGGGGGAGACCCAGTACTTC.

This clonotype was observed a handful of times. J is TRBJ2-3 and V is TRBV6-1; 8 bases map to TRBD1. CDR1 is MNHNS, CDR2 SASEGT, per germline. Trimming removed 7 bases from V and 1 base from J; junction bases left unmatched: 7. This CDR3 region has 15 residues. The CDR3 region has the DNA TGTGCCAGCATCCTCCCGGGACAGGGCACAGATACGCAGTATTTT. The encoded protein is CASILPGQGTDTQYF.

This clonotype was found a few times. This chain connects TRBV4-1 to TRBJ2-7; 7 positions match TRBD2. Trimming cost V 0 bases and J 3 bases; bases outside gene matches: 8. The germline gives CDR1 MGHRA, CDR2 YSYEKL. The CDR3 extends over 16 amino acids. The CDR3 spells CASSQDIGGNLYEQYF. In DNA form, the CDR3 reads TGCGCCAGCAGCCAAGATATCGGGGGGAACCTCTACGAGCAGTACTTC.

The chain carries TRBV18 and TRBJ2-5; 7 bases are a match to TRBD2. CDR1 and CDR2 (germline): KGHSH, LQKENI. The CDR3 consists of 14 residues. The V segment lost 2 bases and the J segment 5 bases; nucleotides outside the gene matches: 5. CDR3 DNA sequence: TGTGCCAGCTCACCAAGATCCGGGAGGGAGACCCAGTACTTC. Its translation: CASSPRSGRETQYF. Together with reference TRBV18 and TRBJ2-5, the CDR3 gives the full variable domain: NAGVMQNPRHLVRRRGQEARLRCSPMKGHSHVYWYRQLPEEGLKFMVYLQKENIIDESGMPKERFSAEFPKEGPSILRIQQVVRGDSAAYFCASSPRSGRETQYFGPGTRLLVL.

The V call is TRBV14, the J call TRBJ2-2; 12 nucleotides agree with TRBD2. Germline trimming cut 2 bases from V and 0 bases from J; bases unmatched to any gene: 1. Germline loops: CDR1 SGHDN, CDR2 FVKESK. The CDR3 has 17 residues. CDR3 sequence: CASSQLAGGPNTGELFF. The CDR3 DNA is TGTGCCAGCAGCCAACTAGCGGGAGGGCCGAACACCGGGGAGCTGTTTTTT.

The chain is built from TRBV6-1 and TRBJ2-3, with D possibly being TRBD2 (5 bases). In germline, CDR1 is MNHNS, CDR2 SASEGT. The ends were cut back, 3 bases at V and 4 bases at J, with 8 bases in the middle. The CDR3 totals 13 residues. DNA of the CDR3: TGTGCCAGCAGTGAGGAGAGGGCAGATACGCAGTATTTT. This encodes CASSEERADTQYF.

Only a few counts were recorded for this clonotype. The chain uses TRBV24-1 and TRBJ1-6, with 12 bases lining up with TRBD1. The CDR3 is made up of 15 amino acids. The trim removed 5 bases at V and 11 bases at J, leaving 6 bases unmatched. Germline loops: CDR1 KGHDR, CDR2 SFDVKD. For the CDR3, the DNA is TGTGCCACCAGTGGTTGGGGACAGGGGGCCCCACCCCTCCACTTT. Encoded protein: CATSGWGQGAPPLHF.

This clonotype was found a few times. The chain couples TRBV20-1 to TRBJ1-6, with 9 bases lining up with TRBD1. Germline CDR1 DFQATT, CDR2 SNEGSKA (reference sequence). There are 18 residues in the CDR3. V was clipped by 0 bases and J by 5 bases; unmatched bases: 11. CDR3 region: CSARDRDRDVLDNSPLHF. The CDR3 bases are TGCAGTGCTAGAGATCGGGACAGGGACGTTTTAGATAATTCACCCCTCCACTTT.

The chain employs TRBV20-1 and TRBJ2-1; 9 nucleotides match TRBD2. The CDR3 runs to 15 residues. CDR1 and CDR2 from the germline V gene are DFQATT and SNEGSKA (reference sequence). Trimming removed 3 bases from V and 5 bases from J; junction bases left unmatched: 8. The CDR3 is CSASESGRRNNEQFF. CDR3 nucleotides: TGCAGTGCTAGTGAGAGCGGGAGGAGGAACAATGAGCAGTTCTTC.